A single sample is the source of the 25 T cell receptor beta chains below, sequenced in a study of blood T cells in healthy people across ages. Using a J-beta primer mix together with a sample-barcoded 5' primer, a second PCR was run for roughly 6 to 11 cycles. TCRdb passed the 5' RACE reads through MiXCR, listing each CDR3 protein once. In the table there are around 1,100,000 distinct CDR3 sequences, under 40% of which are singletons. The sequencing sample was made of blood. These receptors all come from a man between 18 and 29 years old in good health.

This chain connects TRBV24-1 to TRBJ2-4; D ambiguous. Germline values: CDR1 KGHDR, CDR2 SFDVKD. The CDR3 sequence is 17 residues long. V lost 11 bases and J lost 2, with 24 bases in between. CDR3 DNA: TGTGCCAAGCTAACCGGGCCTCCTCTGGTGTCCAAAAACATTCAGTACTTC. Translating it yields CAKLTGPPLVSKNIQYF.

The chain has TRBV12-3 or TRBV12-4 and TRBJ1-6; maybe TRBD1 (5 bases). The CDR3 is 15 amino acids. Trimming pared 3 bases from V and 6 bases from J, leaving 12 bases between. The CDR3 loop is CASSLDKLRNSPLHF. The CDR3 DNA reads as TGTGCCAGCAGTTTGGACAAGCTACGTAATTCACCCCTCCACTTT.

This clonotype turned up a few times. This chain links TRBV27 with TRBJ2-3, with D tentatively TRBD1 (6 bases). CDR1 MNHEY and CDR2 SMNVEV come from the germline V gene (reference sequence). The ends were cut back, 5 bases at V and 6 bases at J, with 24 bases in the middle. This CDR3 region has 17 residues. The CDR3 reads CASSIISGTQNPDTQYF. For the CDR3, the DNA is TGTGCCAGCAGTATTATATCCGGGACACAGAATCCGGATACGCAGTATTTT.

This chain uses TRBV20-1 with TRBJ1-1; 10 nucleotides line up with TRBD1. CDR3 length equals 13 residues. Germline CDR1 is DFQATT and CDR2 is SNEGSKA (reference sequence). V dropped 2 bases and J dropped 4; count of bases not matched to a gene: 1. The CDR3 DNA sequence: TGCAGTGCTAGAAGGACAGGGGGCACTGAAGCTTTCTTT. It is translated as CSARRTGGTEAFF.

A few counts support this clonotype. This chain uses TRBV6-6 with TRBJ1-4, with D tentatively TRBD1 (6 bases). Trimming took off 7 bases at V and 7 bases at J, with 19 bases between the two ends. The CDR3 contains 15 residues. Germline-derived CDR1 and CDR2 are MNHNY and SVGAGI (reference sequence). The CDR3 DNA follows: TGTGCCAGCAAGTTAGGGGGGCCGATAGGTGAAAAACTGTTTTTT. Amino acid sequence: CASKLGGPIGEKLFF.

The chain is built from TRBV25-1 and TRBJ1-2, with 7 bases matching TRBD1. The CDR3 runs 15 residues. The trim removed 3 bases at V and 3 bases at J, leaving 7 bases unmatched. CDR1 is MGHDK, CDR2 SYGVNS, per germline. The CDR3 nucleotides are TGTGCCAGCAGTGATCGTGCCAGGGGGGACTATGGCTACACCTTC. Translation: CASSDRARGDYGYTF.

This clonotype is a singleton in its sample. V gene TRBV3-1 combines with J gene TRBJ1-1; D unclear. CDR3 length equals 14 residues. Trimming removed 0 bases from V and 7 bases from J, with 12 bases in between. Per the germline V gene, CDR1 is LGHDT and CDR2 is YNNKEL (reference sequence). CDR3 DNA: TGTGCCAGCAGCCAAGAGATTGGCGGCCGTGAAGCTTTCTTT. Amino acids: CASSQEIGGREAFF.

This clonotype has only one observation. This chain connects TRBV7-9 to TRBJ1-1; 10 nucleotides match TRBD1. Trimming cost V 3 bases and J 3 bases; bases outside gene matches: 7. Looked up from germline, CDR1 is SEHNR and CDR2 is FQNEAQ (reference sequence). CDR3 length: 16 residues. The CDR3 reads CASSFGGTGEDTEAFF. CDR3 nucleotide sequence: TGTGCCAGCAGCTTCGGGGGGACAGGGGAGGACACTGAAGCTTTCTTT.

CDR3: CASALGTGTYNEQFF. DNA of the CDR3: TGTGCCAGCGCTCTAGGGACAGGGACCTACAATGAGCAGTTCTTC. This sequence joins TRBV6-6 and TRBJ2-1; the match to TRBD1 covers 9 bases. The V gene's germline CDR1 is MNHNY and CDR2 SVGAGI (reference sequence). V dropped 8 bases and J dropped 2; count of bases not matched to a gene: 7. There are 15 residues in the CDR3.

This clonotype has only a few counts. DNA for the CDR3: TGTGCCAGCATTGAAACCGGGGAGCTGTTTTTT. Its translation: CASIETGELFF. The chain employs TRBV7-9 and TRBJ2-2; D is ambiguous. Germline CDR1 is SEHNR and CDR2 is FQNEAQ (reference sequence). V shed 7 bases and J shed 5 bases, with 5 bases lying between them. CDR3 length: 11 residues.

A word on this clonotype: One base away lies a much larger clone, so this may be a sequencing read error. V is TRBV9 and J is TRBJ2-5; unclear D gene. Per the germline V gene, CDR1 is SGDLS and CDR2 is YYNGEE. The CDR3 sequence is 14 residues long. Trimming cost V 0 bases and J 11 bases, with 17 bases left between them. The CDR3 region is CASSVVGSGDEQYF. DNA of the CDR3: TGTGCCAGCAGCGTAGTTGGTAGTGGCGATGAGCAGTACTTC.

The rearrangement links TRBV4-1 to TRBJ1-2, with D possibly matching TRBD1 (6 bases). V was shortened by 0 bases and J by 4 bases, with 9 bases between the two germline ends. This CDR3 comprises 14 residues. Germline-derived CDR1 and CDR2 are MGHRA and YSYEKL. In DNA form, the CDR3 reads TGCGCCAGCAGCCAAGAACAGGGAAGCTATGGCTACACCTTC. Translating gives CASSQEQGSYGYTF.

The genes are TRBV6-6 and TRBJ1-6; D is uncertain. V was cut by 3 bases and J by 5 bases, with 11 bases left in between. From germline, CDR1 is MNHNY and CDR2 SVGAGI (reference sequence). There are 15 residues in the CDR3. Here the CDR3 reads CASSYTAADNSPLHF. The CDR3 coding sequence is TGTGCCAGCAGTTATACAGCGGCGGATAATTCACCCCTCCACTTT.

The J gene is TRBJ2-7, the V gene TRBV24-1, with D hard to call. This CDR3 has 11 amino acids. Germline CDR1 is KGHDR and CDR2 is SFDVKD. Between the trimmed V and J ends, which lost 5 bases and 7 bases, there was a span of 8 bases. DNA of the CDR3: TGTGCCACCAGTGGGCAAAATGAGCAGTACTTC. The encoded protein is CATSGQNEQYF.

The CDR3 here is CSAPPGGLGEKLFF. CDR3 DNA: TGCAGTGCTCCCCCGGGGGGGCTCGGTGAAAAACTGTTTTTT. The rearrangement joins TRBV20-1 to TRBJ1-4; D is perhaps TRBD1 (6 bases). This CDR3 region has 14 residues. Germline loops: CDR1 DFQATT, CDR2 SNEGSKA (reference sequence). V lost 5 bases to trimming and J lost 7 bases, with 17 bases between them.

The chain employs TRBV27 and TRBJ1-1; TRBD1 matches 12 bases. V dropped 8 bases and J dropped 7; count of bases not matched to a gene: 5. CDR3 length equals 13 residues. The V gene's germline CDR1 is MNHEY and CDR2 SMNVEV (reference sequence). The DNA of the CDR3 is TGTGCCAGCGGGACAGGGGGCTTATATGAAGCTTTCTTT. Its protein product is CASGTGGLYEAFF.

Written as DNA, the CDR3 is TGCAGTGCTCGGACTAGCGGGTCTGGGAATGAGCAGTACTTC. It codes for CSARTSGSGNEQYF. The J gene is TRBJ2-7, the V gene TRBV20-1, with 11 bases that match TRBD2. This CDR3 contains 14 residues. V was clipped by 5 bases and J by 7 bases; unmatched bases: 10. Germline assignment: CDR1 DFQATT and CDR2 SNEGSKA (reference sequence).

The rearrangement joins TRBV2 to TRBJ1-1, with 9 bases matching TRBD1. The V gene end was trimmed by 3 bases and the J gene end by 1 base; junction bases not matched to a gene: 3. The CDR3 covers 15 residues. CDR1 SNHLY and CDR2 FYNNEI come from the germline V gene. The CDR3 region is CASSDPDRGNTEAFF. The CDR3, as DNA: TGTGCCAGCAGTGATCCGGACAGGGGGAACACTGAAGCTTTCTTT.

The chain employs TRBV30 and TRBJ1-5, with D unresolved. The germline V and J ends were trimmed by 1 base and 6 bases, with 10 bases remaining between them. The CDR3 has 13 amino acids. Germline V CDR1 and CDR2: GTSNPN, SVGIG (reference sequence). In DNA form, the CDR3 reads TGTGCCTGGAGTGGGGGAGGATTTCAGCCCCAGCATTTT. As protein: CAWSGGGFQPQHF.

In regard to this clonotype: A much larger clone sits a single nucleotide away, making a read error possible. The chain's CDR3 is CASSWGRRASTGTQYF. For the CDR3, the DNA is TGTGCCAGCAGTTGGGGTCGACGGGCTAGCACAGGTACGCAGTATTTT. V is TRBV12-3 or TRBV12-4 and J is TRBJ2-3; D could derive from TRBD1 or TRBD2 (5 bases each). The CDR3 spans 16 residues.

The V and J genes are TRBV6-5 and TRBJ1-2; TRBD1 might be the D (5 bases). Germline assignment: CDR1 MNHEY and CDR2 SVGAGI. Trimming shortened V by 2 bases and J by 2 bases, and 12 bases separated the two germline ends. There are 15 residues in the CDR3. The CDR3 DNA sequence: TGTGCCAGCAGTTACAATAGGGGAGCGAACTATGGCTACACCTTC. Its translation: CASSYNRGANYGYTF.

As concerns this clonotype: Possible read error: a much larger clone is one base away. This chain links TRBV6-5 with TRBJ2-4; unclear D gene. The DNA end lines up better with TRBJ2-7; the J call may be wrong. Looked up from germline, CDR1 is MNHEY and CDR2 is SVGAGI. The CDR3 length is 11 residues. The CDR3 region has the DNA TGTGCCAGCGGGCCCTTAGTCGAGCAGTACTTC. This sequence encodes CASGPLVEQYF.

The genes are TRBV27 and TRBJ2-5; D may be TRBD1 (5 bases). This CDR3 comprises 15 residues. Germline values: CDR1 MNHEY, CDR2 SMNVEV (reference sequence). V was trimmed by 3 bases and J by 11 bases, leaving 22 bases between them. The CDR3 region has the DNA TGTGCCAGCAGTTTTGCGGACACCGCTCATGATGAGCAGTACTTC. Residues: CASSFADTAHDEQYF.

The chain joins TRBV29-1 to TRBJ2-1, with D hard to call. Germline-derived CDR1 and CDR2 are SQVTM and ANQGSEA. With 5 bases removed from V and 9 bases from J, the gap between germline ends came to 17 bases. This CDR3 comprises 13 residues. CDR3 nucleotides: TGCAGCGTTCGACCCGACGGGCGTGGTGAGCAGTTCTTC. Its protein product is CSVRPDGRGEQFF.

The rearrangement joins TRBV4-1 to TRBJ2-5, with D possibly TRBD2 on 5 matching bases. Germline CDR1 and CDR2: MGHRA and YSYEKL. V dropped 1 base and J dropped 9 bases, with 21 bases sitting between them. The CDR3 covers 16 residues. The CDR3 DNA follows: TGCGCCAGCAGCCAAGGGGGAGCGTCTCCAACGGTAGCCCAGTACTTC. Its protein is CASSQGGASPTVAQYF.